The sequence of this T cell receptor (beta chain) was determined in a study of blood T cells in healthy people across ages. Germline values: CDR1 DFQATT, CDR2 SNEGSKA (reference sequence). Trimming removed 4 bases at V and 6 bases at J, with 11 bases between. CDR3 length: 12 residues. Through a sample-barcoded 5' primer and a J-beta primer mix, a second PCR was run for roughly 7 to 11 cycles. TCRdb recomputed calls from the 5' RACE reads with MiXCR, one row per CDR3 protein. Of hundreds of thousands of distinct CDR3 sequences listed, 25% are singletons. This same sample was also taken into another study, of T cells of mothers and their children.

Sample: blood. The sequence was collected from a boy between 10 and 17 years old in good health. This chain joins TRBV20-1 and TRBJ2-3; D remains unclear. CDR3 coding DNA: TGCAGTGCTATACCTGTAGGGGATACGCAGTATTTT. It yields the protein CSAIPVGDTQYF.